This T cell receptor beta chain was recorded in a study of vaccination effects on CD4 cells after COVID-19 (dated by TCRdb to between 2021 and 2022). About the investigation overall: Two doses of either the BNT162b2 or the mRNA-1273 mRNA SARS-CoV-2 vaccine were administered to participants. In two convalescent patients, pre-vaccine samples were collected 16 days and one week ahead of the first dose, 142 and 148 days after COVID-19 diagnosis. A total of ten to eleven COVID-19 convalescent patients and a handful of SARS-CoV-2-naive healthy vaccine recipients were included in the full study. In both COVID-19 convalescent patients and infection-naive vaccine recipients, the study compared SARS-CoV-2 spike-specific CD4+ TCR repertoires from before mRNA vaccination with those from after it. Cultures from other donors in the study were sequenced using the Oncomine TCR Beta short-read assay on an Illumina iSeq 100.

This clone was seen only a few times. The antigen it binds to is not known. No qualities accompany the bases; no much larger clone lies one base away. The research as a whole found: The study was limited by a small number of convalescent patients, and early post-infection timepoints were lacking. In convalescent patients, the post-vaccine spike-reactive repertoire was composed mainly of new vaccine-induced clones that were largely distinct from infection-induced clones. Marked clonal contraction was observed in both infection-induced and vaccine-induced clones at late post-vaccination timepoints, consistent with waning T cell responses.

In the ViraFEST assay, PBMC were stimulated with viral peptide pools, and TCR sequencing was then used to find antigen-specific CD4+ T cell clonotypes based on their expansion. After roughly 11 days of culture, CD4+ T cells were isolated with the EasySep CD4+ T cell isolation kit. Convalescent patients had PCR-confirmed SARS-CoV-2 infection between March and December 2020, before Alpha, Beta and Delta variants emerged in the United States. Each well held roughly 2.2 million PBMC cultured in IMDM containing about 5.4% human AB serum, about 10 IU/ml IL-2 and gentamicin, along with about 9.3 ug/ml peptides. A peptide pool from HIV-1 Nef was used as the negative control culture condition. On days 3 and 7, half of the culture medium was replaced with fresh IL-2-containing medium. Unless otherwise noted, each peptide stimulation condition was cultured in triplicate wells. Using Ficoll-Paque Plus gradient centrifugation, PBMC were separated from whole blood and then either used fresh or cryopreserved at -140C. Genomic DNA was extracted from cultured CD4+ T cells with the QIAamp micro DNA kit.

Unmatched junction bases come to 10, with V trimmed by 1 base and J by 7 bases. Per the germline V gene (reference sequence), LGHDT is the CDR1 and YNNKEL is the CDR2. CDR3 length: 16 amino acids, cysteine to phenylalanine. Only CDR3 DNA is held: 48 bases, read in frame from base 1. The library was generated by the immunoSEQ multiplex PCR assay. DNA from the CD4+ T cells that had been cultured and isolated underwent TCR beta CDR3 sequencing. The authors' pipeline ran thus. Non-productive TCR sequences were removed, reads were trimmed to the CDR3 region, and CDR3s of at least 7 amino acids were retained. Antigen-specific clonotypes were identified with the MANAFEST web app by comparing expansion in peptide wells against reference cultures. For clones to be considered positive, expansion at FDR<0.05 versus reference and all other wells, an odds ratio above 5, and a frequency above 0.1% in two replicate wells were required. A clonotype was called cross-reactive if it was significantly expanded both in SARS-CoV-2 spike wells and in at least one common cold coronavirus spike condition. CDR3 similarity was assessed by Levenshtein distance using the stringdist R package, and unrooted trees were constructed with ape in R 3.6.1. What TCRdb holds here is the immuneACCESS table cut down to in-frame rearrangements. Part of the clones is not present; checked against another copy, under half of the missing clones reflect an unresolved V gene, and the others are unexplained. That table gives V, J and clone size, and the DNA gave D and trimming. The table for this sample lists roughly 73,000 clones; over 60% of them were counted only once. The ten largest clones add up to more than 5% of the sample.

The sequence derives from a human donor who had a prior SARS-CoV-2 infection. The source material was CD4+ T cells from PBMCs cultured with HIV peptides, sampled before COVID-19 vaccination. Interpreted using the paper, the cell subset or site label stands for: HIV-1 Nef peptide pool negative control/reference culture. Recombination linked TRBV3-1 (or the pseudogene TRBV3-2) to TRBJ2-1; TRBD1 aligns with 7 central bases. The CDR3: CASSQGVGGESNEQFF. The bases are TGTGCCAGCAGCCAAGGGGTAGGGGGCGAGTCAAATGAGCAGTTCTTC.